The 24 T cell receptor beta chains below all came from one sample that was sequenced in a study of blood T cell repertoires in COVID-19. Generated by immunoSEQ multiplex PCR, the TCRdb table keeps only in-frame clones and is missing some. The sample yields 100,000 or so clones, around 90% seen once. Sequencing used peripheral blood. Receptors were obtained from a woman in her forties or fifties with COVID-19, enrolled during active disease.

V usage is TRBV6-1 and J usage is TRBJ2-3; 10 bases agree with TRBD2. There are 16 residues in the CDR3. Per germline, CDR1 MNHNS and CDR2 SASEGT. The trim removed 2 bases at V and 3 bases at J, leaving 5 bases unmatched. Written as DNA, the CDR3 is TGTGCCAGCAGTGAACTTTCAGCGGGGGGGACAGATACGCAGTATTTT. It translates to CASSELSAGGTDTQYF.

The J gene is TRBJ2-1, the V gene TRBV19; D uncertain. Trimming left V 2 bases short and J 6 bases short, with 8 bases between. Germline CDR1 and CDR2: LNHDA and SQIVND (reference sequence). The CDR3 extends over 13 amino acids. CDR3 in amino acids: CASSITEINEQFF. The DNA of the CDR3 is TGTGCCAGTAGTATAACAGAAATCAATGAGCAGTTCTTC. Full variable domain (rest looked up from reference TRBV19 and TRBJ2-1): DGGITQSPKYLFRKEGQNVTLSCEQNLNHDAMYWYRQDPGQGLRLIYYSQIVNDFQKGDIAEGYSVSREKKESFPLTVTSAQKNPTAFYLCASSITEINEQFFGPGTRLTVL.

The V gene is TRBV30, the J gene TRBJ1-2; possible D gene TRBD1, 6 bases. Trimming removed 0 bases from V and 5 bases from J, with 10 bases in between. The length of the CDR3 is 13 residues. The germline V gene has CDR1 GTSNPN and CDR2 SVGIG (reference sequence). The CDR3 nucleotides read TGTGCCTGGAGTGTACAGGGAGGGTATGGCTACACCTTC. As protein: CAWSVQGGYGYTF.

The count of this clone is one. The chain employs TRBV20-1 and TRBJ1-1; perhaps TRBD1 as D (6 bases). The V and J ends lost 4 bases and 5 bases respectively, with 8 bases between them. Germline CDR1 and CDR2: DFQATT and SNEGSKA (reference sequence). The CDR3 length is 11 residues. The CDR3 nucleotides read TGCAGTGCTATCAGGGGAACTGAAGCTTTCTTT. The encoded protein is CSAIRGTEAFF.

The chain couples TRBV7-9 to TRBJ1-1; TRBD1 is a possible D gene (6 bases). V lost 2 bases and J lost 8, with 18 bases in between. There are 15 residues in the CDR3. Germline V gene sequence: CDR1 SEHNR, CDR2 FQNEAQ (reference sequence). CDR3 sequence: CASSLNPDRLVEAFF. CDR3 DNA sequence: TGTGCCAGCAGCTTAAACCCTGACAGGTTGGTGGAAGCTTTCTTT. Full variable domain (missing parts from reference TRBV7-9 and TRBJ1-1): DTGVSQNPRHKITKRGQNVTFRCDPISEHNRLYWYRQTLGQGPEFLTYFQNEAQLEKSRLLSDRFSAERPKGSFSTLEIQRTEQGDSAMYLCASSLNPDRLVEAFFGQGTRLTVV.

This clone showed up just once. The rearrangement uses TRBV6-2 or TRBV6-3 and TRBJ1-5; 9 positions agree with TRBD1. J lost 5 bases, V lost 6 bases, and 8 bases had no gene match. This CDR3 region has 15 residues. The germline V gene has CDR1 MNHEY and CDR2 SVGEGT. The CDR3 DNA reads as TGTGCCAGCAGCCAAGGGAACAGGGGGCATCAGCCCCAGCATTTT. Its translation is CASSQGNRGHQPQHF.

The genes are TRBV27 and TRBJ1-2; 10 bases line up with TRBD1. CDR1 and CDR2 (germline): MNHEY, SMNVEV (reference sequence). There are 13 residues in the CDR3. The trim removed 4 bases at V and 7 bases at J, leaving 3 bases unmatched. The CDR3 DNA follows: TGTGCCAGCAGTTCGACAGGGGGCTCTGGCTACACCTTC. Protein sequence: CASSSTGGSGYTF.

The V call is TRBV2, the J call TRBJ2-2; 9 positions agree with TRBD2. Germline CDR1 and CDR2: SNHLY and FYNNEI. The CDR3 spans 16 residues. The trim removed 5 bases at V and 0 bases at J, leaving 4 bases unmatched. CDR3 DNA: TGTGCCAGCAGTCTTATAGCGGGGGCGAACACCGGGGAGCTGTTTTTT. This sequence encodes CASSLIAGANTGELFF. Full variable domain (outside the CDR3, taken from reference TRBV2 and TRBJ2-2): EPEVTQTPSHQVTQMGQEVILRCVPISNHLYFYWYRQILGQKVEFLVSFYNNEISEKSEIFDDQFSVERPDGSNFTLKIRSTKLEDSAMYFCASSLIAGANTGELFFGEGSRLTVL.

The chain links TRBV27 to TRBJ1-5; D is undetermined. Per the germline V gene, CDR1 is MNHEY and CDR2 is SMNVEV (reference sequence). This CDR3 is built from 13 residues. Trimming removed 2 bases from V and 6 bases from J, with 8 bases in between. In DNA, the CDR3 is TGTGCCAGCAGTTTAGGCCCCCGTCAGCCCCAGCATTTT. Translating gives CASSLGPRQPQHF.

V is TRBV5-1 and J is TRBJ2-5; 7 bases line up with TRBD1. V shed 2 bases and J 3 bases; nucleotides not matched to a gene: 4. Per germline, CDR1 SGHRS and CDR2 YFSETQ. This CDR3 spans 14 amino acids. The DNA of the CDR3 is TGCGCCAGCAGCTTCCTTCAGGGGGAAGAGACCCAGTACTTC. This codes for CASSFLQGEETQYF.

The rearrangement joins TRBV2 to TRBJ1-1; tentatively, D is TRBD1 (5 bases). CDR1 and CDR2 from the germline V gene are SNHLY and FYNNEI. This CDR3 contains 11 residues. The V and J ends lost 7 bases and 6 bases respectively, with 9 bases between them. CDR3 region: CASMAGPEAFF. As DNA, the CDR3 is TGTGCCAGCATGGCGGGACCTGAAGCTTTCTTT.

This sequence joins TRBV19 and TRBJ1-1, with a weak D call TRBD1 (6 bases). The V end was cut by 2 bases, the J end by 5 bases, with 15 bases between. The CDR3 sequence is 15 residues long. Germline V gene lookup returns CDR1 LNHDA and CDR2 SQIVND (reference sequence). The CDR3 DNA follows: TGTGCCAGTAGTATATGGGGGGGGCTCGGGACTGAAGCTTTCTTT. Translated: CASSIWGGLGTEAFF.

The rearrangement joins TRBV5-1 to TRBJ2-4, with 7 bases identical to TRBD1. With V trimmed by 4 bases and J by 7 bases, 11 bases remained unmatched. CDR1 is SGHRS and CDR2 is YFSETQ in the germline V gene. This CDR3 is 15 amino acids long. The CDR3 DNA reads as TGCGCCAGCAGCCCGGGACAGTTGGGGCCTAACATTCAGTACTTC. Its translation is CASSPGQLGPNIQYF.

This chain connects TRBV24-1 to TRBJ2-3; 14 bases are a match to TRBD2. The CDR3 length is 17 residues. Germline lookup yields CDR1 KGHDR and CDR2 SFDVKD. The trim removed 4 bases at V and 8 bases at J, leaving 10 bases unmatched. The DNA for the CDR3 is TGTGCCACCAGTGACTCAAGACTAGCGGGGGGGACCTCTACGCAGTATTTT. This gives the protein CATSDSRLAGGTSTQYF.

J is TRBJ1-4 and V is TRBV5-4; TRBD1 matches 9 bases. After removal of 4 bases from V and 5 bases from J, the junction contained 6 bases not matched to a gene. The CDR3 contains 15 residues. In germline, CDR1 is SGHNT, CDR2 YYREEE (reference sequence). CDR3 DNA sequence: TGTGCCAGCAGCCCGGACAGGGGAAGAAATGAAAAACTGTTTTTT. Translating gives CASSPDRGRNEKLFF.

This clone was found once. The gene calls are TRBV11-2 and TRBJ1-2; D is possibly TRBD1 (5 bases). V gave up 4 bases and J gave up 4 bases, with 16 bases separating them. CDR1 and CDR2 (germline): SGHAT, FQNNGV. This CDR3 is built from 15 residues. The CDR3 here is CASSSRGGSLYGYTF. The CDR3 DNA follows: TGTGCCAGCAGCTCACGGGGGGGGTCGCTCTATGGCTACACCTTC.

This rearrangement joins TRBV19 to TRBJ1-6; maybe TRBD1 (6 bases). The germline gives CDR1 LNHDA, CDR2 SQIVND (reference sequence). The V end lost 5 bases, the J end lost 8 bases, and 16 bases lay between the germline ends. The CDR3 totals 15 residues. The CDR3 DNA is TGTGCCAGTAGTTTACAGGGCGCGCTATATTCACCCCTCCACTTT. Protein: CASSLQGALYSPLHF.

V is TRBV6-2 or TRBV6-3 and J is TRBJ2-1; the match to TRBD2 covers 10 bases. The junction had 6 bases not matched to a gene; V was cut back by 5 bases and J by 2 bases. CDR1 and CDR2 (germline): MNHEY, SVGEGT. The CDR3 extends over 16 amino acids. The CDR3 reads CASSGGGTSAYNEQFF. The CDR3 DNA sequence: TGTGCCAGCAGTGGGGGCGGGACTAGCGCCTACAATGAGCAGTTCTTC.

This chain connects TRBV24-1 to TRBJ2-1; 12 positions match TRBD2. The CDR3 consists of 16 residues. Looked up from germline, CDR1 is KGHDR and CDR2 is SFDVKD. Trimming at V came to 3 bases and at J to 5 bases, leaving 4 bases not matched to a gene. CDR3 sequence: CATSDPSSGGDNEQFF. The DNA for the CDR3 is TGTGCCACCAGTGATCCTTCTAGCGGGGGGGACAATGAGCAGTTCTTC.

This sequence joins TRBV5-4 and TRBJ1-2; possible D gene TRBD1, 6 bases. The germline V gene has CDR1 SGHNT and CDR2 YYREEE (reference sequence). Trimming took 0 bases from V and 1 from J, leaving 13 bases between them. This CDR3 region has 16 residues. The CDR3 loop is CASSLVGDTNNYGYTF. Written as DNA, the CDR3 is TGTGCCAGCAGCTTGGTGGGGGACACCAATAACTATGGCTACACCTTC. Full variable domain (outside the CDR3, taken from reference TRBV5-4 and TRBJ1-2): ETGVTQSPTHLIKTRGQQVTLRCSSQSGHNTVSWYQQALGQGPQFIFQYYREEENGRGNFPPRFSGLQFPNYSSELNVNALELDDSALYLCASSLVGDTNNYGYTFGSGTRLTVV.

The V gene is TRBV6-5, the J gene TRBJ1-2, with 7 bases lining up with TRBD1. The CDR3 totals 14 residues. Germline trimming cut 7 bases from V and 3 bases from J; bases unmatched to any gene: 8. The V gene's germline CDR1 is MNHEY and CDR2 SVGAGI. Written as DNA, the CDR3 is TGTGCCAGCACCTCGACAGGGAGGTACTATGGCTACACCTTC. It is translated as CASTSTGRYYGYTF.

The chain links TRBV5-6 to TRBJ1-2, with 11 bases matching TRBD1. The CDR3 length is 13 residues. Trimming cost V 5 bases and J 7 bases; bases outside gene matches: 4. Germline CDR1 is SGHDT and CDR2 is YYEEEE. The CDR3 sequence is CASRTGQGAGYTF. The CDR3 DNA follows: TGTGCCAGCAGAACCGGACAGGGGGCTGGCTACACCTTC.

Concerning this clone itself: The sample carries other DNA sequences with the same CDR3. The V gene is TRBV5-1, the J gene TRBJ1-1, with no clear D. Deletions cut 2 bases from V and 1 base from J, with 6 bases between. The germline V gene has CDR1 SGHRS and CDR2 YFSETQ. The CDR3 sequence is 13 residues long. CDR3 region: CASSLSQNTEAFF. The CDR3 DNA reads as TGCGCCAGCAGCTTATCCCAGAACACTGAAGCTTTCTTT.

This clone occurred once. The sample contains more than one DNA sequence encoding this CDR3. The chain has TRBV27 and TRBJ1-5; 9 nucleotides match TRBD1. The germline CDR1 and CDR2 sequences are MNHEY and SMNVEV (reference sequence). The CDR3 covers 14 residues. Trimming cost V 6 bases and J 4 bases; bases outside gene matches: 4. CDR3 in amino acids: CASSRGTGNQPQHF. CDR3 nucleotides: TGTGCCAGCAGCCGAGGGACAGGGAATCAGCCCCAGCATTTT.